This T cell receptor beta chain was captured in a study of T cell changes during pregnancy in multiple sclerosis. Germline V gene data show CDR1 as SGHTA and CDR2 as FQGNSA. Trimming left V 1 base short and J 4 bases short, with 7 bases between. The length of the CDR3 is 13 residues. Repertoires were generated with immunoSEQ multiplex PCR, while TCRdb's copy carries only in-frame clones and drops some. The table has about 98,000 clones, about 90% seen once. The specimen was peripheral blood, collected after pregnancy. This TCR was sampled from a female donor in good health, enrolled as a control in a pregnancy study. This chain joins TRBV7-2 and TRBJ2-5; tentatively, D is TRBD2 (6 bases). The CDR3 is CASSLEGGETQYF. CDR3 nucleotide sequence: TGTGCCAGCAGCTTAGAGGGAGGAGAGACCCAGTACTTC.